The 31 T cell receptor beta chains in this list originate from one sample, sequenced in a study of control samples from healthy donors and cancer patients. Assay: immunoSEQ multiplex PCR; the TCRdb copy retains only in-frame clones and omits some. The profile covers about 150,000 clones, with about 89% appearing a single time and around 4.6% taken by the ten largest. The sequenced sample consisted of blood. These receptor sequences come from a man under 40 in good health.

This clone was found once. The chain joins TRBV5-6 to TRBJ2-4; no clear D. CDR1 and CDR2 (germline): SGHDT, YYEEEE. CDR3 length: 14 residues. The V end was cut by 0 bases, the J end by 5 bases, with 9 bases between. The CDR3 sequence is CASSLDNPQNIQYF. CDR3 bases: TGTGCCAGCAGCTTGGATAACCCCCAAAACATTCAGTACTTC.

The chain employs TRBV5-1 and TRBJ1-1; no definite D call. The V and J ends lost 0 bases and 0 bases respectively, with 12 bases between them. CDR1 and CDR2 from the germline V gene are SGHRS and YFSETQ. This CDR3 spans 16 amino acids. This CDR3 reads CASSLGRSLMNTEAFF. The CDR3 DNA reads TGCGCCAGCAGCTTGGGACGGTCGCTTATGAACACTGAAGCTTTCTTT.

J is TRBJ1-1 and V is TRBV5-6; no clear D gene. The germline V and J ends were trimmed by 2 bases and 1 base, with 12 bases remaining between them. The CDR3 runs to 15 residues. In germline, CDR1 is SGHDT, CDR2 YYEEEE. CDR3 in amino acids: CASSFVQVKNTEAFF. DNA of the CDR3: TGTGCCAGCAGCTTCGTTCAGGTGAAGAACACTGAAGCTTTCTTT. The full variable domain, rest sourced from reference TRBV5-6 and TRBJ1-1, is DAGVTQSPTHLIKTRGQQVTLRCSPKSGHDTVSWYQQALGQGPQFIFQYYEEEERQRGNFPDRFSGHQFPNYSSELNVNALLLGDSALYLCASSFVQVKNTEAFFGQGTRLTVV.

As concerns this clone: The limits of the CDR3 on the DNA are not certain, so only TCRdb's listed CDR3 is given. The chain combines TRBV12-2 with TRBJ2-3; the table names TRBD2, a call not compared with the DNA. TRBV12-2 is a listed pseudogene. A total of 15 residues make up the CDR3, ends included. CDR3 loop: CASRFVAGGTDTQYF.

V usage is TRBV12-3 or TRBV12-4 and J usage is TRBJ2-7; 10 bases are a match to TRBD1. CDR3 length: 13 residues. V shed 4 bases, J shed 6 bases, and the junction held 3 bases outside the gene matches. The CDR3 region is CASSSGTGAEQYF. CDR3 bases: TGTGCCAGCAGTTCCGGGACAGGGGCCGAGCAGTACTTC.

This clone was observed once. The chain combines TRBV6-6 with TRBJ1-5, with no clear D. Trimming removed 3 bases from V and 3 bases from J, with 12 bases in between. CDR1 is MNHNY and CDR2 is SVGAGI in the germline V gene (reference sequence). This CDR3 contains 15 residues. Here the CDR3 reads CASSYGSGNNQPQHF. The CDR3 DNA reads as TGTGCCAGCAGTTATGGGAGTGGAAACAATCAGCCCCAGCATTTT.

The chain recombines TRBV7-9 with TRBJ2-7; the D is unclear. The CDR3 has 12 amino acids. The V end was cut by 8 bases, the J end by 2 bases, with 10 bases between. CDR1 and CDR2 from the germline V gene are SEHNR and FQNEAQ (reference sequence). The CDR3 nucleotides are TGTGCCAGCGGGTTTTTTCCCTACGAGCAGTACTTC. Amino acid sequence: CASGFFPYEQYF.

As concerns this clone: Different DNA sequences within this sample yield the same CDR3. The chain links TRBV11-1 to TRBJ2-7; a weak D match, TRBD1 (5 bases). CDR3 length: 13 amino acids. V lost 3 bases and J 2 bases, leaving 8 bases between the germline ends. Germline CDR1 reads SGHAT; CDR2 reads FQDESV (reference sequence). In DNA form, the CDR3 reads TGTGCCAGCAGCTTCCCAGGGACCTACGAGCAGTACTTC. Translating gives CASSFPGTYEQYF.

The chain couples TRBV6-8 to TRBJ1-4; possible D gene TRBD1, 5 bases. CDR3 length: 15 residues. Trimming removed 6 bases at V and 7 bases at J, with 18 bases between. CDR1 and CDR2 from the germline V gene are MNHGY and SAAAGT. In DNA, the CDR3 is TGTGCCAGCAGCACAAACAGCCCGGGGGGTGAAAAACTGTTTTTT. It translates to CASSTNSPGGEKLFF.

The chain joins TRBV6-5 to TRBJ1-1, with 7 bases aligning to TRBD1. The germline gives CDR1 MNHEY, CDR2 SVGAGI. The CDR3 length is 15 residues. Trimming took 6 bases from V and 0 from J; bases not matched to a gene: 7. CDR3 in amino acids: CASSPDRAMNTEAFF. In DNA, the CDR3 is TGTGCCAGCAGCCCCGACAGGGCAATGAACACTGAAGCTTTCTTT.

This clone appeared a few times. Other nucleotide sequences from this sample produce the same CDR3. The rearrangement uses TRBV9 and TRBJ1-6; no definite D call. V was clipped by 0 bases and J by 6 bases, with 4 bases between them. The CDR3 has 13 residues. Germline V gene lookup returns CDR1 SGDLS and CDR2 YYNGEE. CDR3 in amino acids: CASSVDGNSPLHF. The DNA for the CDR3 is TGTGCCAGCAGCGTAGACGGTAATTCACCCCTCCACTTT.

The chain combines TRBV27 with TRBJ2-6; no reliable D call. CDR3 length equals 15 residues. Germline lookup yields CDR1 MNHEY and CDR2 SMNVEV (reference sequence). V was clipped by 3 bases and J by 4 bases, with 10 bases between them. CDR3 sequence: CASSFSWQGANVLTF. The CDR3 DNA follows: TGTGCCAGCAGTTTCTCTTGGCAAGGGGCCAACGTCCTGACTTTC.

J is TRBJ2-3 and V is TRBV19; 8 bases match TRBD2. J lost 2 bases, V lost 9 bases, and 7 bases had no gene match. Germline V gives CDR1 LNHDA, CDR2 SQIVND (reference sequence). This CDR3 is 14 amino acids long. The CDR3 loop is CASPQRGSTDTQYF. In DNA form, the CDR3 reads TGTGCCAGCCCCCAGCGGGGGTCCACAGATACGCAGTATTTT.

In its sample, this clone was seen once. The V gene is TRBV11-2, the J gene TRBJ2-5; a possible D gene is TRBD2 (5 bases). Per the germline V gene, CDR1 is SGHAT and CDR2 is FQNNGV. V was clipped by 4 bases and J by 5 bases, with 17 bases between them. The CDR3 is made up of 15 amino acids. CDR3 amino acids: CASSSEGRRGETQYF. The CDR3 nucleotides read TGTGCCAGCAGCTCCGAGGGCAGGAGAGGGGAGACCCAGTACTTC. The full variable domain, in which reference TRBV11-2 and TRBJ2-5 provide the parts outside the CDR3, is EAGVAQSPRYKIIEKRQSVAFWCNPISGHATLYWYQQILGQGPKLLIQFQNNGVVDDSQLPKDRFSAERLKGVDSTLKIQPAKLEDSAVYLCASSSEGRRGETQYFGPGTRLLVL.

CDR3 nucleotide sequence: TGTGCCAGCAGTAAAGGGGGTTTAGATCAGCCCCAGCATTTT. Translated, it gives CASSKGGLDQPQHF. The gene calls are TRBV9 and TRBJ1-5; weak D call: TRBD1 (6 bases). The germline V gene encodes CDR1 SGDLS and CDR2 YYNGEE. The V and J ends lost 5 bases and 5 bases respectively, with 14 bases between them. CDR3 size: 14 residues.

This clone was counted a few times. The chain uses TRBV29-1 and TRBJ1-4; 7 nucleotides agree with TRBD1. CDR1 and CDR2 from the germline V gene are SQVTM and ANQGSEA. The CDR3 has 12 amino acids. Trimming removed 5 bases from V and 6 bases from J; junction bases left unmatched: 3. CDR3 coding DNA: TGCAGCGTTCTCCAGGGGGATGAAAAACTGTTTTTT. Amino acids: CSVLQGDEKLFF.

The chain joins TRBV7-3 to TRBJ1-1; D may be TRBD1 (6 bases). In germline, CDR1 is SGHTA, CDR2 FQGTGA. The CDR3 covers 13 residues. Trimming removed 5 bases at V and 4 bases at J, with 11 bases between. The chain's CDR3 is CASSPQGSTEAFF. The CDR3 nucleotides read TGTGCCAGCAGCCCTCAGGGGAGCACTGAAGCTTTCTTT.

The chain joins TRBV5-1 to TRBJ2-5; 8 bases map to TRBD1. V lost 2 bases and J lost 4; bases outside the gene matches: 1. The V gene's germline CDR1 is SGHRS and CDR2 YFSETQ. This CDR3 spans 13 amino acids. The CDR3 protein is CASSFDRGETQYF. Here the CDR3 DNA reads TGCGCCAGCAGCTTTGACAGGGGAGAGACCCAGTACTTC.

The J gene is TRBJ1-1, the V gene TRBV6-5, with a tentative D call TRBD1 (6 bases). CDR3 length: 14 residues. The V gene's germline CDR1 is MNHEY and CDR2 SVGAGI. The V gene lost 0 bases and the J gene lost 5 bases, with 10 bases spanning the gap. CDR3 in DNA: TGTGCCAGCAGTTACTCTGGGACAAGGACTGAAGCTTTCTTT. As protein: CASSYSGTRTEAFF.

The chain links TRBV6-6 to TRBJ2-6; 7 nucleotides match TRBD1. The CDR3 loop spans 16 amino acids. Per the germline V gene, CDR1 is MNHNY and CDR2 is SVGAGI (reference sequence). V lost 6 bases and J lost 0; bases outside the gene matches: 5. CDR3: CASRKGGSSGANVLTF. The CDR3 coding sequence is TGTGCCAGCAGAAAAGGGGGCTCCTCTGGGGCCAACGTCCTGACTTTC.

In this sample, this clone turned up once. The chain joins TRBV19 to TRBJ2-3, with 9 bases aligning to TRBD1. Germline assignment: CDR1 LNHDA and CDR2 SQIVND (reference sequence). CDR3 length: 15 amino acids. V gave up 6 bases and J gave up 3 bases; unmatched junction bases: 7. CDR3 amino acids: CASRSPGTGTDTQYF. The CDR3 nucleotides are TGTGCCAGTAGGTCACCAGGGACAGGGACAGATACGCAGTATTTT.

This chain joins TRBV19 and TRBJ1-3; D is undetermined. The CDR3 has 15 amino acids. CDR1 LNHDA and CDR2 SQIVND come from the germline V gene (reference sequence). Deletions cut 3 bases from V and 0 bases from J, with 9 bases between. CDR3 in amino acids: CASSIVPPSGNTIYF. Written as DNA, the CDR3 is TGTGCCAGTAGTATCGTCCCTCCCTCTGGAAACACCATATATTTT. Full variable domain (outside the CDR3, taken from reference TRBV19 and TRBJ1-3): DGGITQSPKYLFRKEGQNVTLSCEQNLNHDAMYWYRQDPGQGLRLIYYSQIVNDFQKGDIAEGYSVSREKKESFPLTVTSAQKNPTAFYLCASSIVPPSGNTIYFGEGSWLTVV.

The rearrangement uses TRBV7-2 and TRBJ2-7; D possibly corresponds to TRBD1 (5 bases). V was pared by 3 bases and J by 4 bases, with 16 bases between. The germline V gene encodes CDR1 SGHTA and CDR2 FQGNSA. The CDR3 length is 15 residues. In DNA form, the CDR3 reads TGTGCCAGCAGCTTTTTCTTGGGGCAGCCGTACGAGCAGTACTTC. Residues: CASSFFLGQPYEQYF. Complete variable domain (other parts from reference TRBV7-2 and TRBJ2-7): GAGVSQSPSNKVTEKGKDVELRCDPISGHTALYWYRQSLGQGLEFLIYFQGNSAPDKSGLPSDRFSAERTGGSVSTLTIQRTQQEDSAVYLCASSFFLGQPYEQYFGPGTRLTVT.

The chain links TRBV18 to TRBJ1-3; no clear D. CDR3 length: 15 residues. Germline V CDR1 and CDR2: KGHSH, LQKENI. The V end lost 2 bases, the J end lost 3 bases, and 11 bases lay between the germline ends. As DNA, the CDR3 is TGTGCCAGCTCACCAGTTGCAGTCGTTGGAAACACCATATATTTT. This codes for CASSPVAVVGNTIYF.

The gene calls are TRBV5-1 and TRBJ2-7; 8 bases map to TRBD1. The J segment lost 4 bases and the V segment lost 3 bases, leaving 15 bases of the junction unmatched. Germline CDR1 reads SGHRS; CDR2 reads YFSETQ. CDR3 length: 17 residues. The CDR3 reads CASSSEGSGQGAYEQYF. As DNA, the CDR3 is TGCGCCAGCAGCTCGGAGGGATCGGGGCAGGGGGCATACGAGCAGTACTTC.

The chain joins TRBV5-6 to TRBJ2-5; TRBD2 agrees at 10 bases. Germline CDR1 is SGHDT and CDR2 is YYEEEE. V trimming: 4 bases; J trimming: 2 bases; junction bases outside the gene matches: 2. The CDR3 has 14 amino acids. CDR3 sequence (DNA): TGTGCCAGCAGCAGGACTAGCGGTCAAGAGACCCAGTACTTC. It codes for CASSRTSGQETQYF. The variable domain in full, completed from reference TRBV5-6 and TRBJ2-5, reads DAGVTQSPTHLIKTRGQQVTLRCSPKSGHDTVSWYQQALGQGPQFIFQYYEEEERQRGNFPDRFSGHQFPNYSSELNVNALLLGDSALYLCASSRTSGQETQYFGPGTRLLVL.

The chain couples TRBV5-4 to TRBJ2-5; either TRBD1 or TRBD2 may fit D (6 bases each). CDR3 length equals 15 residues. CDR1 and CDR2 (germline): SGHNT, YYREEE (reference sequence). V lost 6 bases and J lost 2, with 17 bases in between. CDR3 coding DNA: TGTGCCAGCACCTCCAAGGGGGGTGAGCAAGAGACCCAGTACTTC. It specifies CASTSKGGEQETQYF.

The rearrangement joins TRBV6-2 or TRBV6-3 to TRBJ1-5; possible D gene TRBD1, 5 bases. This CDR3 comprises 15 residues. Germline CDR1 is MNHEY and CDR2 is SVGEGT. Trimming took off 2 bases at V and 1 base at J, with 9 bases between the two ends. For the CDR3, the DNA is TGTGCCAGCAGTTACCAGGGTCTCAGCAATCAGCCCCAGCATTTT. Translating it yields CASSYQGLSNQPQHF.

The chain's CDR3 is CASRQGYTEAFF. CDR3 coding DNA: TGTGCCAGCAGGCAGGGCTACACTGAAGCTTTCTTT. The V and J genes are TRBV7-9 and TRBJ1-1, with D perhaps TRBD1 (5 bases). The CDR3 extends over 12 amino acids. Germline-derived CDR1 and CDR2 are SEHNR and FQNEAQ (reference sequence). The V and J ends lost 6 bases and 3 bases respectively, with 8 bases between them.

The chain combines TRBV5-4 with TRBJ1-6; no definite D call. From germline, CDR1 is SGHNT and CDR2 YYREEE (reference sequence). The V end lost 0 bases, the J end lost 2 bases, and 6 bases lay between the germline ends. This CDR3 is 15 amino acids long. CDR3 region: CASSLAGTYNSPLHF. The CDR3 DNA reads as TGTGCCAGCAGCTTGGCGGGGACCTATAATTCACCCCTCCACTTT.

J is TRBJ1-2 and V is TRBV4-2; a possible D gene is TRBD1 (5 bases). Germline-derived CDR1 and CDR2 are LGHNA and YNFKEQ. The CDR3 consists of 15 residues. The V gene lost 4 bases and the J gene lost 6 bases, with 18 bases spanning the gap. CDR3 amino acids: CASSRSVGGENGYTF. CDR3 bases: TGTGCCAGCAGCCGGTCCGTGGGGGGGGAGAATGGCTACACCTTC.